Detailed here is one TCR beta chain. This clone occurred once. Its antigen is unknown. Nothing much larger sits one base from this clone, and base qualities are not available. Deletion took 8 bases off V and 7 bases off J, with a span of 15 bases between the germline ends. From the germline V gene, CDR1 is ENHRY and CDR2 is SYGVKD. From cysteine to phenylalanine, the CDR3 is 12 amino acids long. Only the CDR3 portion is preserved as DNA: 36 bases, with reading frame beginning at the first base. TCRbeta CDR3 regions were sequenced with the immunoSEQ Assay. After extraction, genomic DNA underwent amplification by bias-controlled multiplex PCR, followed by high-throughput sequencing. Per the original workflow: To quantify the absolute abundance of every unique TCRbeta CDR3 region, sequences were collapsed and filtered. Usable DNA was measured by amplifying reference genes present in all nucleated cells, and TCRbeta template counts were normalized to that usable DNA to estimate T cell fraction. Repertoire TCRs were annotated as SARS-CoV-2-specific when V gene, CDR3 amino acid sequence and J gene were exactly matched to a known reactive TCR set. The reference SARS-CoV-2 TCR set was obtained from MIRA and was filtered for enrichment in COVID-19-positive ImmuneCODE repertoires, whereby public or cross-reactive TCRs were removed. Using the MIRA antigens, annotated TCRs were further analysed by specific ORF or by position within an ORF. Depth was the summed frequency of annotated unique rearrangements, while breadth was defined as annotated unique rearrangements over total unique productive rearrangements. Two-sided Wilcoxon rank-sum tests were applied when comparing TCR breadth between groups. What TCRdb holds here is the immuneACCESS table cut down to in-frame rearrangements. Part of the clones is not present; checked against another copy, under half of the missing clones reflect an unresolved V gene, and the others are unexplained. That table gives V, J and clone size, and the DNA gave D and trimming. The sample yields 350,000 to 500,000 clones; more than 75% were counted once. Roughly 4% of the sample goes to the ten largest clones.

This entry belongs to a study of Ad26.COV2.S vaccination and SARS-CoV-2 variants listed by TCRdb under 2021. Notes on the research overall: Donors in the vaccine arm were drawn from COV1001, a phase I-IIa trial of Ad26.COV2.S in healthy adults that was multicentre, randomized, double-blind and placebo-controlled. Trial participants were randomized into five groups of five, in which low-dose or high-dose Ad26.COV2.S was given once or twice, or placebo was given on both occasions. A total of approximately 32 samples were included in the TCR-sequenced set, comprising about 20 Ad26.COV2.S vaccine recipients, 5 placebo recipients and 8 SARS-CoV-2 convalescent individuals. Ad26.COV2.S was administered intramuscularly at 5 x 10^10 or 1 x 10^11 viral particles, either as a single shot or as two shots given 56 days apart. TCRbeta repertoire sequencing was used to assess the specificity and breadth of SARS-CoV-2-reactive T cell receptors after Ad26.COV2.S vaccination. Blinding of investigators to trial group allocation was maintained during experiments and outcome assessment.

Overall study outcomes, separate from this receptor: Vaccine and placebo recipients had comparable non-spike TCR breadth, which fits with the vaccine containing only spike. The study lacked the statistical power to compare responses across vaccine doses or regimens. Higher spike-specific TCR breadth was observed in Ad26.COV2.S recipients than in placebo recipients (P = 0.0014). According to the authors, total T cell responses may have been underestimated by the TCR breadth and depth analyses. After vaccination, spike-specific CD8+ and CD4+ T cell responses were reported to show substantial breadth.

What the treatment or condition label conveys for this sample: roughly 19 received Ad26.COV2.S at low or high dose, single or two shots; about 5 received placebo; per-sample allocation not given. Repertoires of vaccine and placebo recipients were sequenced from samples collected on day 63 after the first injection. Between 29 July and 7 August 2020, Cohort 1b enrolled some 25 adults aged 18-55 years at one site in Boston, USA. As a vaccine, Ad26.COV2.S was a replication-incompetent adenovirus type 26 vector that expressed a prefusion-stabilized SARS-CoV-2 spike protein derived from the original Wuhan strain.

This TCR was sampled from a person between 18 and 60 years old who received the Ad26.COV2.S COVID-19 vaccine or a placebo. The chain links TRBV10-3 with TRBJ2-7, with the D gene not confidently named. The input for sequencing was peripheral blood, taken in a trial of Ad26.COV2.S vaccine versus placebo. The CDR3 protein sequence reads: CAIGNDLLEQYF. The nucleotide sequence reads as follows: TGTGCCATCGGAAACGACCTCTTGGAGCAGTACTTC.